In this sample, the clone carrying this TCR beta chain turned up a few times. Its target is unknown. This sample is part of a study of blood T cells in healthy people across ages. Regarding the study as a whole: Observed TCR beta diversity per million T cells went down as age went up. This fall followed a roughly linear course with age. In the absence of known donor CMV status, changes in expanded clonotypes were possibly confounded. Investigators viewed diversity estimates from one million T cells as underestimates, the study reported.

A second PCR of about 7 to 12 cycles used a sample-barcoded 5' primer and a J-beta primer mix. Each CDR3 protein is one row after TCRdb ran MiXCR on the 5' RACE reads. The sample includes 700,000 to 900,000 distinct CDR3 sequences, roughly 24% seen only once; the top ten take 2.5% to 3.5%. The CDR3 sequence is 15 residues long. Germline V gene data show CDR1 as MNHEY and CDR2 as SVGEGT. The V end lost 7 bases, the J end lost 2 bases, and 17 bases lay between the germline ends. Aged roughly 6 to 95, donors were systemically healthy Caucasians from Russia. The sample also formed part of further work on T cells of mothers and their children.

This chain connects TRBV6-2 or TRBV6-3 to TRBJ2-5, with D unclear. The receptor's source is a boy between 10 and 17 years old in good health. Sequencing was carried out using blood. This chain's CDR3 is CASTQESRWQETQYF. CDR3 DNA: TGTGCCAGCACCCAGGAGTCTAGATGGCAAGAGACCCAGTACTTC.